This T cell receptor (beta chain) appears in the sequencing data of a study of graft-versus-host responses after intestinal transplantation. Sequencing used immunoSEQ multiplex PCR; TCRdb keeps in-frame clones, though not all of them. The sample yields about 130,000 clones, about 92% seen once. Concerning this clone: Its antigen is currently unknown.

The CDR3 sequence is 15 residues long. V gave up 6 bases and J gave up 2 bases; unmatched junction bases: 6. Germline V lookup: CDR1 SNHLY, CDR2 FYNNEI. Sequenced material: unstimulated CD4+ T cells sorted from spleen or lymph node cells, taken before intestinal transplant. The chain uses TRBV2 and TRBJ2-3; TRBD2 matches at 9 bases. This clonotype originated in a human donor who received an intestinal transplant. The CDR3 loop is CASRWSGGLTDTQYF. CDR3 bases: TGTGCCAGCAGGTGGAGCGGGGGGCTCACAGATACGCAGTATTTT.